These 2 T cell receptor beta chains share one sample of origin, sequenced in a study of beta chain features in type 1 diabetes. The study reverse transcribed the entire isolated RNA, so it sequenced expressed TCRB transcripts. The table came from immunoSEQ multiplex PCR; TCRdb's copy has only in-frame clones and leaves some out. The sample records 390,000 or so clones, 11% to 15% being singletons. The sequenced sample was naive CD4+ T cells from blood. These receptors originate from a man aged 25 to 45 in good health.

The chain employs TRBV6-5 and TRBJ1-2; D possibly corresponds to TRBD1 (6 bases). The CDR3 loop spans 15 amino acids. The germline V and J ends were trimmed by 6 bases and 6 bases, with 20 bases remaining between them. Germline V gene data show CDR1 as MNHEY and CDR2 as SVGAGI. The CDR3 loop is CASSDRFREPNGYTF. The CDR3 DNA is TGTGCCAGCAGCGACAGGTTCAGGGAGCCAAATGGCTACACCTTC.

At least ten counts were recorded for this clone. The rearrangement uses TRBV29-1 and TRBJ2-5; D is uncertain. Germline V gives CDR1 SQVTM, CDR2 ANQGSEA. This CDR3 contains 13 residues. V lost 2 bases and J lost 2, with 9 bases in between. Written as DNA, the CDR3 is TGCAGCGTTGAATTGACTCTGCAAGAGACCCAGTACTTC. Its protein product is CSVELTLQETQYF.